What follows are 3 T cell receptor beta chains derived from one specimen sequenced in a study of cytomegalovirus exposure and HLA in healthy donors. Primers: 60 Vbeta forward and 13 Jbeta reverse. Measured with immunoSEQ multiplex PCR; TCRdb has only the in-frame clones, and not every one. Of 300,000 or so clones listed, 80% to 90% were seen once; the top ten hold about 2%. Sequenced material: PBMCs. The receptors come from a middle-aged woman in good health and CMV-seropositive.

The CDR3 is CAWRYSGKHTEAFF. The CDR3 DNA follows: TGTGCCTGGAGGTATTCAGGGAAACACACTGAAGCTTTCTTT. This chain links TRBV30 with TRBJ1-1; weak D call: TRBD1 (5 bases). V shed 3 bases and J shed 3 bases, with 14 bases lying between them. Germline assignment: CDR1 GTSNPN and CDR2 SVGIG (reference sequence). The CDR3 has 14 residues.

The rearrangement uses TRBV5-6 and TRBJ1-2, with D possibly being TRBD1 (5 bases). Trimming cost V 0 bases and J 7 bases, with 10 bases left between them. CDR3 length equals 13 residues. Germline assignment: CDR1 SGHDT and CDR2 YYEEEE. In DNA form, the CDR3 reads TGTGCCAGCAGCTTGGGGGACGGGGGTGGCTACACCTTC. It specifies CASSLGDGGGYTF.

To note about this clone: The junction and the germline gene differ at one end; a read error may be behind it. This rearrangement joins TRBV7-3 to TRBJ2-7, with 9 bases matching TRBD2. The CDR3 is 16 amino acids. From germline, CDR1 is SGHTA and CDR2 FQGTGA. CDR3 DNA: TGTGCCAGTAGCTCCGGGACTAGCATTCCTTCCTACGAGCAGTACTTC. This codes for CASSSGTSIPSYEQYF.